This T cell receptor (beta chain) was captured in a study of CD8+CD57+ T cells in acquired aplastic anemia. Study background: Sorted cells (CD4+ and CD8+) yielded DNA amounts that averaged about 3.1 ug. There were approximately 9.9 million reads, on average, for CD4+ cells from healthy donors. Study results and caveats: Levels of CD8+ Simpson's diversity were not significantly distinct in patients versus controls. Patients and controls shared roughly 31 CD8+ CDR3 sequences, highly expressed in patients.

The sample holds many counts of this clonotype. Antigen specificity is unknown. Template material for TCR beta VDJ and CDR3 profiling consisted of genomic DNA. TCRdb re-called the reads with MiXCR, one entry per CDR3 protein. The sample carries under 250,000 distinct CDR3 sequences, 30% to 40% recorded once. V gave up 0 bases and J gave up 4 bases, with 13 bases separating them. The germline V gene encodes CDR1 SGDLS and CDR2 YYNGEE. CDR3 length equals 15 residues. Sequencing used sorted CD4+, CD8+, or CD8+CD57+ T cells (not recorded which) from PBMCs. This TCR derives from a human donor in good health, serving as a control. The V call is TRBV9, the J call TRBJ2-5; a possible D gene is TRBD1 (6 bases). The CDR3 reads CASSVASGDAETQYF. CDR3 nucleotides: TGTGCCAGCAGCGTAGCTTCAGGGGACGCAGAGACCCAGTACTTC.